This T cell receptor (beta chain) was found in a study of CD8 T cells in Susac syndrome. With random hexamers, roughly 0.5 to 1 ug RNA was reverse transcribed. TCRdb ran MiXCR on the immunoSEQ multiplex PCR reads and lists one entry per CDR3 protein. The sample carries roughly 330,000 distinct CDR3 sequences, approximately 90% recorded once. CDR1 SGDLS and CDR2 YYNGEE come from the germline V gene. V was clipped by 5 bases and J by 0 bases, with 15 bases between them. CDR3 size: 16 residues. Specimen: CD4+ T cells from PBMCs. This clonotype originated in a human donor with multiple sclerosis. The chain is built from TRBV9 and TRBJ1-3; D not certain. CDR3 region: CASSRGRADSGNTIYF. The CDR3 nucleotides read TGTGCCAGCAGTCGTGGGAGGGCCGACTCTGGAAACACCATATATTTT.